Given below is one T cell receptor beta chain in context. The entry originates in a study of OX40 agonist ivuxolimab in advanced cancers. There are 13 residues in the CDR3. The V gene lost 4 bases and the J gene lost 2 bases, with 8 bases spanning the gap. From germline, CDR1 is LNHDA and CDR2 SQIVND (reference sequence). Sequencing was performed with immunoSEQ multiplex PCR; in TCRdb, only in-frame clones are kept and a portion is missing. Of more than 50,000 clones listed, approximately 75% are singletons. The sample consisted of CD4+ or CD8+ T cells sorted from blood, taken in a trial of the OX40 agonist ivuxolimab. The V call is TRBV19, the J call TRBJ1-2, with D unclear. The receptor comes from an adult with an advanced solid tumor such as melanoma, head and neck, liver or kidney cancer. CDR3 region: CASSRGLNYGYTF. DNA for the CDR3: TGTGCCAGTAGTAGAGGACTGAACTATGGCTACACCTTC.